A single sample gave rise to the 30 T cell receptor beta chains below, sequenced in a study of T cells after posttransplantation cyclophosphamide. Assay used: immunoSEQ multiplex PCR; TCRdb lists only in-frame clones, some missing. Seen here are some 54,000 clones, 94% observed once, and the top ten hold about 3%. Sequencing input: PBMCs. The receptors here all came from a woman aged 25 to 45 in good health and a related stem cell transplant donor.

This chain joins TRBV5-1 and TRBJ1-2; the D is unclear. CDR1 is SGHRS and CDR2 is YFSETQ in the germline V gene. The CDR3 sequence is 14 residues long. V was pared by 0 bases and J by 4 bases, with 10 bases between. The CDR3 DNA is TGCGCCAGCAGCTTGGGGTCAGGAAGCTATGGCTACACCTTC. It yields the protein CASSLGSGSYGYTF.

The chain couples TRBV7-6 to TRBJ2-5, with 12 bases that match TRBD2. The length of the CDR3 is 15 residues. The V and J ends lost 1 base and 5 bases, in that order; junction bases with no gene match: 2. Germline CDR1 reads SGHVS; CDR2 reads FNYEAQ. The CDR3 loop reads CASSLGLAGAETQYF. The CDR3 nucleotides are TGTGCCAGCAGCTTAGGACTAGCGGGGGCGGAGACCCAGTACTTC.

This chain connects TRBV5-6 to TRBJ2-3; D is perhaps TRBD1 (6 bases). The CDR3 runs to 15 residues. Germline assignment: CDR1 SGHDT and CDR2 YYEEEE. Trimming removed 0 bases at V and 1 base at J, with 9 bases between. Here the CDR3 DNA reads TGTGCCAGCAGCTTGGCGCCAGGGGGCACAGATACGCAGTATTTT. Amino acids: CASSLAPGGTDTQYF.

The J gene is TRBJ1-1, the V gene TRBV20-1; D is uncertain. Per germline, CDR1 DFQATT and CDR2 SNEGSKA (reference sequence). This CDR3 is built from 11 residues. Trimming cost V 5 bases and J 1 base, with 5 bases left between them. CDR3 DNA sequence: TGCAGTGCTTCCCGGAACACTGAAGCTTTCTTT. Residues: CSASRNTEAFF.

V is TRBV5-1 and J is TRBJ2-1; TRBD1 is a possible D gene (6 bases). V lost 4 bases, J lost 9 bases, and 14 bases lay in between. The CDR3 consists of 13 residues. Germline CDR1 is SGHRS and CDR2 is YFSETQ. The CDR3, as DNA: TGCGCCAGCAGCGGGTGGGGGCGCGGTGAGCAGTTCTTC. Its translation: CASSGWGRGEQFF.

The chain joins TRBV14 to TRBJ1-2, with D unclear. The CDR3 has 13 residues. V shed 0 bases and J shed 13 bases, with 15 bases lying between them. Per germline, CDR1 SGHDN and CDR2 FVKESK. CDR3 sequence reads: CASSQDRGGYPTF. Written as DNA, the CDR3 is TGTGCCAGCAGCCAAGATCGGGGAGGTTATCCCACCTTC.

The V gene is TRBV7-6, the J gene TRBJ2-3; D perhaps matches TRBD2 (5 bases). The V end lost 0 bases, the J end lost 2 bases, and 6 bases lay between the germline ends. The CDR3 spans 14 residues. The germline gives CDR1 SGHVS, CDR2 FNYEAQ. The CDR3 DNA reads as TGTGCCAGCAGCTTAGCGAGGGACACAGATACGCAGTATTTT. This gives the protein CASSLARDTDTQYF.

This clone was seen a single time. The CDR3 protein is CATGRQGSDYGYTF. DNA of the CDR3: TGTGCCACCGGACGACAGGGTTCGGACTATGGCTACACCTTC. This chain joins TRBV6-5 and TRBJ1-2; 7 nucleotides line up with TRBD1. The length of the CDR3 is 14 residues. With V trimmed by 10 bases and J by 3 bases, 11 bases remained unmatched. Germline CDR1 and CDR2: MNHEY and SVGAGI.

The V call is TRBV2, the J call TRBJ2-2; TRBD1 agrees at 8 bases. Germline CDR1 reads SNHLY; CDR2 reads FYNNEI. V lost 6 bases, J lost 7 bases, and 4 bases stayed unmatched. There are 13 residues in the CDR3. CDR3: CASSQGAGGELFF. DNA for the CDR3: TGTGCCAGCAGCCAGGGGGCGGGCGGGGAGCTGTTTTTT.

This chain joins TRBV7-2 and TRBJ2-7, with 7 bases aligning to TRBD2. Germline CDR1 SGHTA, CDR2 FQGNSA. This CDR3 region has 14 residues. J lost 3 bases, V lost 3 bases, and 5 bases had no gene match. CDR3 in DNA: TGTGCCAGCAGCTTGCCGGGGGGAAGCTACGAGCAGTACTTC. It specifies CASSLPGGSYEQYF.

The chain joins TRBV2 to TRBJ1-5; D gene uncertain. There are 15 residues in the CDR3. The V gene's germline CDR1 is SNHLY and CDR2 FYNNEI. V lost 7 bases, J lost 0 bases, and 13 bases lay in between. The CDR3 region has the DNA TGTGCCAGCACCCCCTTACAATATAGCAATCAGCCCCAGCATTTT. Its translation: CASTPLQYSNQPQHF.

The CDR3 loop is CASSDSRTANGYTF. As DNA, the CDR3 is TGTGCCAGCAGTGACTCCCGGACAGCGAATGGCTACACCTTC. This chain connects TRBV2 to TRBJ1-2, with a tentative D call TRBD1 (6 bases). The CDR3 sequence is 14 residues long. Germline CDR1 SNHLY, CDR2 FYNNEI. Trimming cost V 3 bases and J 6 bases, with 14 bases left between them.

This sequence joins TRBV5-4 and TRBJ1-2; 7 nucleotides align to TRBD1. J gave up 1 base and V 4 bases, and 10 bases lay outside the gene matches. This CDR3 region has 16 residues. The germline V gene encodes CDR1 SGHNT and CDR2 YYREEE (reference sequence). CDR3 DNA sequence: TGTGCCAGCAGCCCCTCCCGACAGGGAAATAACTATGGCTACACCTTC. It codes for CASSPSRQGNNYGYTF. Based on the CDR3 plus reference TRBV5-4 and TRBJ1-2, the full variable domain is ETGVTQSPTHLIKTRGQQVTLRCSSQSGHNTVSWYQQALGQGPQFIFQYYREEENGRGNFPPRFSGLQFPNYSSELNVNALELDDSALYLCASSPSRQGNNYGYTFGSGTRLTVV.

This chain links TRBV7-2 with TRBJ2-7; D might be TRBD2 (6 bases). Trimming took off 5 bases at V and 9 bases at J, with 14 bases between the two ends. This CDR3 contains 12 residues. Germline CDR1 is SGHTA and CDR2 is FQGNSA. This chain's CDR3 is CASSPRGGGQYF. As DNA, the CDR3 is TGTGCCAGCAGCCCCCGGGGAGGCGGGCAGTACTTC.

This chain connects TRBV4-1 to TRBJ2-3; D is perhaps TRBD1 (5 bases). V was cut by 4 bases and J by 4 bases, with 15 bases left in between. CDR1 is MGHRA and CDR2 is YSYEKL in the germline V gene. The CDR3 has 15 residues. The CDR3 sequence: CASSLRVSVADTQYF. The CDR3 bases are TGCGCCAGCAGCCTCAGGGTCTCGGTCGCAGATACGCAGTATTTT.

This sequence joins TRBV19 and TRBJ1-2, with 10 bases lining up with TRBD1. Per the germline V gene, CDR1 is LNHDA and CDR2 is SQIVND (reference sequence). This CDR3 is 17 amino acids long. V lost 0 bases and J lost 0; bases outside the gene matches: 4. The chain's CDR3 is CASSIEVDRGANYGYTF. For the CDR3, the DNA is TGTGCCAGTAGTATAGAGGTGGACAGGGGGGCTAACTATGGCTACACCTTC.

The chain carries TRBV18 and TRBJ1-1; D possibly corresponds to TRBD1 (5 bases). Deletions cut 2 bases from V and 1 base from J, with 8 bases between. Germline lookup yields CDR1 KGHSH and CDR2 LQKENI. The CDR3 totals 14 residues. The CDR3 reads CASSPSQGNTEAFF. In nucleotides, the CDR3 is TGTGCCAGCTCACCAAGCCAGGGGAACACTGAAGCTTTCTTT.

CDR3 region: CASSDSVPYEQYF. The CDR3 DNA reads TGCGCCAGCAGTGACTCCGTCCCCTACGAGCAGTACTTC. The chain links TRBV10-2 to TRBJ2-7, with unresolved D. The CDR3 length is 13 residues. V lost 3 bases to trimming and J lost 2 bases, with 8 bases between them. CDR1 is WSHSY and CDR2 is SAAADI in the germline V gene.

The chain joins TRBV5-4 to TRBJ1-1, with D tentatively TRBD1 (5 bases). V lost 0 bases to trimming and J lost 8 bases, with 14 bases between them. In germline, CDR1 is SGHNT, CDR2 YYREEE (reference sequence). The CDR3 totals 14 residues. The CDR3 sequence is CASSLAGNSVEAFF. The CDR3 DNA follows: TGTGCCAGCAGCTTGGCAGGGAACTCGGTAGAAGCTTTCTTT.

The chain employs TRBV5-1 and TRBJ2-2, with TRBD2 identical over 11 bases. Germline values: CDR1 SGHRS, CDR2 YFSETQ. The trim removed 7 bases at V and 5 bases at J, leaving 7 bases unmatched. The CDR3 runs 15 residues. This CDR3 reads CASWLTSGTTGELFF. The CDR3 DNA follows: TGCGCCAGCTGGCTGACTAGCGGGACAACCGGGGAGCTGTTTTTT.

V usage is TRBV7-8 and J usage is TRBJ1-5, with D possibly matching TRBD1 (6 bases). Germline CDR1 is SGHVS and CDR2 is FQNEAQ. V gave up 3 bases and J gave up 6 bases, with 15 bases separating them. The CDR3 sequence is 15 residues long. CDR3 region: CASSFSGGGGQPQHF. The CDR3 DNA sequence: TGTGCCAGCAGCTTTTCGGGGGGCGGGGGTCAGCCCCAGCATTTT.

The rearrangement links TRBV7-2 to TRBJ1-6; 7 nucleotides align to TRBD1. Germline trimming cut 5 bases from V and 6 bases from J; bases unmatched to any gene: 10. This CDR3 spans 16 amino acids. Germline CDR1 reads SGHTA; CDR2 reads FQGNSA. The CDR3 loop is CASSPKDREVNSPLHF. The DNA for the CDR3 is TGTGCCAGCAGCCCCAAAGACAGGGAGGTTAATTCACCCCTCCACTTT.

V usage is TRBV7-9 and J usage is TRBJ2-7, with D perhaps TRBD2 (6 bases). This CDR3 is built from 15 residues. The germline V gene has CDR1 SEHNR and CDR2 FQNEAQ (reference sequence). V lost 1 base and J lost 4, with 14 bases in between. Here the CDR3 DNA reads TGTGCCAGCAGCTTAGTAACAGGAGGGGAATACGAGCAGTACTTC. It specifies CASSLVTGGEYEQYF. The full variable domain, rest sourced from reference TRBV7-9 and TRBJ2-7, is DTGVSQNPRHKITKRGQNVTFRCDPISEHNRLYWYRQTLGQGPEFLTYFQNEAQLEKSRLLSDRFSAERPKGSFSTLEIQRTEQGDSAMYLCASSLVTGGEYEQYFGPGTRLTVT.

The CDR3, as DNA: TGCAGCGTTGACTCCTTCGGTAGCTCTGGAAACACCATATATTTT. Amino acid sequence: CSVDSFGSSGNTIYF. The J gene is TRBJ1-3, the V gene TRBV29-1; no definite D call. The CDR3 sequence is 15 residues long. Germline V lookup: CDR1 SQVTM, CDR2 ANQGSEA. With 3 bases removed from V and 0 bases from J, the gap between germline ends came to 12 bases.

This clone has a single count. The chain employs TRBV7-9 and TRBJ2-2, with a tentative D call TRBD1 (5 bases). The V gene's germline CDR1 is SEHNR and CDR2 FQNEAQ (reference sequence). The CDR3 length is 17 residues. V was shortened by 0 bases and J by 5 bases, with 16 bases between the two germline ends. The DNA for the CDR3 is TGTGCCAGCAGCTTAGCCGGCCAGGGATGGCGGACCGGGGAGCTGTTTTTT. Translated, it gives CASSLAGQGWRTGELFF.

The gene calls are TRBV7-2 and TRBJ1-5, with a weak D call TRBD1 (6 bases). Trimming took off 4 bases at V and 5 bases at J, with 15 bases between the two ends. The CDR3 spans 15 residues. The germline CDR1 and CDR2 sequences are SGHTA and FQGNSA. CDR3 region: CASSSRGGQDQPQHF. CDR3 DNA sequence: TGTGCCAGCAGCTCGAGGGGGGGGCAAGATCAGCCCCAGCATTTT.

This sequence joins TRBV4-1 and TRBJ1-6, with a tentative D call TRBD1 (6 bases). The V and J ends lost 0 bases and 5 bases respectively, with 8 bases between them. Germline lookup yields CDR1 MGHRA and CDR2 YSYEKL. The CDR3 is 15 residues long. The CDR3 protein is CASSQEGGHNSPLHF. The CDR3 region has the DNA TGCGCCAGCAGCCAAGAAGGGGGACATAATTCACCCCTCCACTTT.

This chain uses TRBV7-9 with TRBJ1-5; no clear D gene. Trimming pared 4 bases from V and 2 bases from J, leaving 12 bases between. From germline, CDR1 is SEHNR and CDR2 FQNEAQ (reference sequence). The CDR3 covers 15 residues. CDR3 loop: CASSWGGAGNQPQHF. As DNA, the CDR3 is TGTGCCAGCAGCTGGGGAGGCGCGGGCAATCAGCCCCAGCATTTT.

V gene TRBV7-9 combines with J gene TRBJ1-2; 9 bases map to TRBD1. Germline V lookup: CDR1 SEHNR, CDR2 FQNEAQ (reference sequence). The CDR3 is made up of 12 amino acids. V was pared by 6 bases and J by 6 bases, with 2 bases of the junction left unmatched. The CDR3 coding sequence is TGTGCCAGCAGGCGACAGGGGGATGGCTACACCTTC. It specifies CASRRQGDGYTF.

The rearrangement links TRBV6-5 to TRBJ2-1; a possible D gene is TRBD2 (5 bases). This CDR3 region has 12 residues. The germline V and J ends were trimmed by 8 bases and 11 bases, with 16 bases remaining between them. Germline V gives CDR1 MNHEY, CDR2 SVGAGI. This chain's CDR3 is CASGFGVAKQFF. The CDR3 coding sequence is TGTGCCAGCGGCTTCGGGGTGGCCAAGCAGTTCTTC.